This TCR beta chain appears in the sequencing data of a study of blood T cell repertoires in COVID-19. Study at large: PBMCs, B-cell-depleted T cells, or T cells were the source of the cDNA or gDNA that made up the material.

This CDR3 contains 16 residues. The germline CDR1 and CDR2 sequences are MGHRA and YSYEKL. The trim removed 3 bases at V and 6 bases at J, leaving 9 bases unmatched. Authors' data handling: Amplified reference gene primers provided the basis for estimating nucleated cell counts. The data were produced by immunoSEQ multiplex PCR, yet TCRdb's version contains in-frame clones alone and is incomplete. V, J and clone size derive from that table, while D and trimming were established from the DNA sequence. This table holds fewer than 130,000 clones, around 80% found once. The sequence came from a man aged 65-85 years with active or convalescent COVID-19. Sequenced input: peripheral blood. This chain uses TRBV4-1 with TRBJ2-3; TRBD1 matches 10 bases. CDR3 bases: TGCGCCAGCAGCCAGCTAGGACAGGGGGGTCGGGATACGCAGTATTTT. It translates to CASSQLGQGGRDTQYF.